This T cell receptor (beta chain) emerged from a study of cytotoxic CD8 clonotypes in ibrutinib-treated CLL. Study observations and caveats: Higher clonality was seen at ibrutinib response and a return toward baseline at progression.

The assay was immunoSEQ multiplex PCR, and TCRdb's table has in-frame clones only and misses some. This repertoire shows about 300,000 clones, approximately 76% found once; its top ten account for 5.6%. The CDR3 totals 15 residues. Losses at the gene ends were 1 base for V and 8 bases for J; bases not matched to a gene: 4. The germline V gene encodes CDR1 SGHVS and CDR2 FNYEAQ. As for this clone: The antigen is undetermined.

The material sequenced was PBMCs, taken at disease progression, from a patient treated with ibrutinib. This clonotype was sampled from a human donor with chronic lymphocytic leukemia. J is TRBJ1-6 and V is TRBV7-6; 8 positions agree with TRBD1. As DNA, the CDR3 is TGTGCCAGCAGCTTAGGCCAGGGGGCTGATTCACCCCTCCACTTT. Residues: CASSLGQGADSPLHF.